The rows below give T cell receptor beta chains drawn from one sample of a study of T cell changes during pregnancy in multiple sclerosis. Profiled with immunoSEQ multiplex PCR; TCRdb holds only in-frame clones, not every one. The table records approximately 40,000 clones, 88% of them present only once. The sample was CD4+ T cells from peripheral blood mononuclear cells, taken in the first trimester of pregnancy. Source of these receptors: a female donor with multiple sclerosis, enrolled in a pregnancy study. CDR3s leave out the opening cysteine and the closing phenylalanine or tryptophan.

v_gene,j_gene,CDR3aa
TRBV2,TRBJ1-2,ASSVTGYGYT
TRBV11-1,TRBJ2-5,ASSSPGGGETQY
TRBV18,TRBJ1-5,ASSSGQGNQPQH
TRBV5-5,TRBJ1-2,ASSERKTDRDNYGYT
TRBV25-1,TRBJ1-1,ASRRGARTGGSEAF
TRBV5-8,TRBJ2-7,ASSLVVGTGGYEQY
TRBV19,TRBJ2-1,ASSRIAGAYNEQF
TRBV27,TRBJ2-2,ASSTSTGTGELF
TRBV7-2,TRBJ1-1,ASREQGSNTEAF
TRBV6-4,TRBJ2-1,ASSSSGIYNEQF
TRBV13,TRBJ2-1,ASSQRKGLAHNEQF
TRBV10-3,TRBJ2-3,AISEMAGATDTQY
TRBV5-5,TRBJ1-6,ASSFIPLDRDNSPLH
TRBV7-2,TRBJ2-3,ASSPPGAGGSTDTQY
TRBV9,TRBJ2-3,ASSVAGSADTQY
TRBV19,TRBJ2-4,ASSNSAKNIQY
TRBV9,TRBJ1-1,ASSVGQFTEAF
TRBV5-1,TRBJ2-7,ASSLALAGGMAQY
TRBV11-2,TRBJ2-7,ASSFIGRRYEQY
TRBV19,TRBJ1-1,ASSIDGQAAEAF
TRBV6-1,TRBJ1-1,ASSPGTGRETEAF
TRBV2,TRBJ1-4,ASSETPLRTNEKLF
TRBV7-2,TRBJ1-5,ASSLARVHSNQPQH
TRBV19,TRBJ1-1,ASRQRAGENTEAF
TRBV19,TRBJ1-1,ASSNTLQGEAF
TRBV11-1,TRBJ2-2,ASSFDRVTGELF
TRBV28,TRBJ2-3,ASSDGKRSDTQY
TRBV6-4,TRBJ2-2,ASSERGGQNTGELF
TRBV7-2,TRBJ2-2,ASSLDGANTGELF
TRBV2,TRBJ2-1,ASSAERAKNEQF
TRBV5-6,TRBJ1-1,ASSFRTGSTEAF
TRBV27,TRBJ1-2,ASSLKGEGYGYT
TRBV6-5,TRBJ2-6,ASSYDNSGANVLT
TRBV9,TRBJ1-3,ASSVGRRSSGNTIY
TRBV5-4,TRBJ2-5,ASSSPPGQGAETQY
TRBV5-6,TRBJ1-6,ASRGAGGSPLH
TRBV29-1,TRBJ1-1,SVRDRKNTEAF
TRBV10-1,TRBJ2-1,ASRLAGSYNEQF
TRBV18,TRBJ2-3,ASSPGTDTQY
TRBV2,TRBJ2-2,ASSHRGSISYTGELF
TRBV5-6,TRBJ1-6,ASSFDTRRGYNSPLH
TRBV30,TRBJ1-1,AWRGPTRGNEAF
TRBV30,TRBJ1-4,AWSRMRAAEEKLF
TRBV10-3,TRBJ1-3,AISDRNSGNTIY
TRBV2,TRBJ1-5,ASVSGVDQPQH
TRBV27,TRBJ2-1,ASSPGPGGDEQF
TRBV2,TRBJ2-7,ASTGLYEQY
TRBV9,TRBJ2-5,ASSGGLAGHETQY
TRBV9,TRBJ2-5,ASSAGETQY
TRBV21-1,TRBJ1-2,ASSKRSGVNYGYT
TRBV11-1,TRBJ1-6,ASSLDQGDSPLH